These T cell receptor beta chains were read from a single sample in a study of patients and donors after allogeneic stem cell transplantation. TCRdb reprocessed the RT-PCR reads with MiXCR, giving one entry per CDR3 protein. The repertoire has fewer than 500,000 distinct CDR3 sequences, approximately 16% of them found once; the top ten carry roughly 7%. The material sequenced was blood, either unsorted or a sorted T cell fraction (not recorded which). Every receptor here comes from a human donor who was either an allogeneic HSCT recipient or a stem cell or donor lymphocyte infusion donor (not recorded which). It is not recorded whose cells these are; they may come from a transplant donor. The CDR3 runs from the conserved cysteine through the conserved F or W. D genes are given only for firm matches. Expanded clones get a size class; other rows say once, few or many, or leave the size out.

TRBD1	NA	TRBV5-6	TRBJ1-5	16	TGTGCCAGCAGCTTACTGCGGGACAGCGGGAATCAGCCCCAGCATTTT	CASSLLRDSGNQPQHF
NA	few	TRBV3-1	TRBJ2-7	13	TGTGCCAGCAGCCAGACGACTCAAGGCGAGCAGTACTTC	CASSQTTQGEQYF
NA	NA	TRBV20-1	TRBJ1-1	11	TGCAGTGCCGCCCGACAGGTTGAAGCTTTCTTT	CSAARQVEAFF
NA	NA	TRBV7-3	TRBJ2-2	14	TGTGCCAGCAGCTTAAACGCCGGGGCGAGGGAGCTGTTTTTT	CASSLNAGARELFF
NA	NA	TRBV5-1	TRBJ2-2	15	TGCGCCAGCAGCTTGGATGGACAACGCACCGGGGAGCTGTTTTTT	CASSLDGQRTGELFF
TRBD1	few	TRBV12-3/TRBV12-4	TRBJ2-1	13	TGTGCCAGCAGTGGGACAGGGGGCGATGAGCAGTTCTTC	CASSGTGGDEQFF
NA	NA	TRBV12-3/TRBV12-4	TRBJ2-2	15	TGTGCCAGCAGTTGGGAAACAGGGTTCACCGGGGAGCTGTTTTTT	CASSWETGFTGELFF
NA	NA	TRBV7-9	TRBJ2-1	16	TGTGCCAGCAACGCCGACGGGAGACTCTCCTACAATGAGCAGTTCTTC	CASNADGRLSYNEQFF
NA	NA	TRBV20-1	TRBJ2-3	13	TGCAGTGCTATGGGCTTCGCCACAGATACGCAGTATTTT	CSAMGFATDTQYF
NA	few	TRBV20-1	TRBJ2-7	14	TGCAGTGCTAGAGGGGAGAGGGTTGGCTACGAGCAGTACTTC	CSARGERVGYEQYF
TRBD1	NA	TRBV18	TRBJ1-2	15	TGTGCCAGCTCCTTCACGCCCGGGACAGATTATGGCTACACCTTC	CASSFTPGTDYGYTF
NA	NA	TRBV5-5	TRBJ1-5	15	TGTGCCAGCAGCCTCCTGGGGGGGATCAATCAGCCCCAGCATTTT	CASSLLGGINQPQHF
NA	NA	TRBV30	TRBJ2-3	11	TGTGCCTGGAGTGCGGCGGATACGCAGTATTTT	CAWSAADTQYF
NA	NA	TRBV9	TRBJ2-3	17	TGTGCCAGCAGCGTAGGAGGGCCCCGGCCCTCAGTAGATACGCAGTATTTT	CASSVGGPRPSVDTQYF
NA	few	TRBV7-9	TRBJ1-2	12	TGTGCCAGCAGCACTCTCGTCCCCTCCTACACCTTC	CASSTLVPSYTF
NA	NA	TRBV5-6	TRBJ2-1	17	TGTGCCAGCAGCTTGGTAACTGGGCGGACTACAGACAATGAGCAGTTCTTC	CASSLVTGRTTDNEQFF
NA	NA	TRBV5-1	TRBJ2-6	16	TGCGCCAGCAGCTTGGGACACCGCTCTGGGGCCAACGTCCTGACTTTC	CASSLGHRSGANVLTF
NA	NA	TRBV12-3/TRBV12-4	TRBJ2-7	16	TGTGCCAGCAGTTTAAACCCGGGGTTTAGATCCTACGAGCAGTACTTC	CASSLNPGFRSYEQYF
NA	few	TRBV12-3/TRBV12-4	TRBJ1-1	14	TGTGCCAGCAGTTCCACACCCATGAACACTGAAGCTTTCTTT	CASSSTPMNTEAFF
NA	NA	TRBV18	TRBJ1-6	16	TGTGCCAGCTCACCACGGCCGATCTCCTATAATTCACCCCTCCACTTT	CASSPRPISYNSPLHF
NA	NA	TRBV12-3/TRBV12-4	TRBJ2-2	15	TGTGCCAGCAGACCCGTTAGGGGAAGTTCCGGGGAGCTGTTTTTT	CASRPVRGSSGELFF
TRBD1	many	TRBV4-3	TRBJ2-7	14	TGTGCCAGCAGCCCCGGGACAGGGACCTACGAGCAGTACTTC	CASSPGTGTYEQYF
NA	few	TRBV4-3	TRBJ1-5	15	TGCGCCAGCAGCCAAGATGGGGATAGCAATCAGCCCCAGCATTTT	CASSQDGDSNQPQHF
NA	NA	TRBV10-3	TRBJ1-4	13	TGTGCCATCACGGGGGCTTGGAATGAAAAACTGTTTTTT	CAITGAWNEKLFF
TRBD2	few	TRBV5-1	TRBJ2-5	15	TGCGCCAGCAGCTTGGAAGGGAAGCGGGGAGAGACCCAGTACTTC	CASSLEGKRGETQYF
NA	many	TRBV10-3	TRBJ2-1	13	TGTGCCATCAGTGAAAGGGGAAACAATGAGCAGTTCTTC	CAISERGNNEQFF
NA	many	TRBV12-3/TRBV12-4	TRBJ2-7	12	TGTGCCAGTAAGGCCAGCTCCTACGAGCAGTACTTC	CASKASSYEQYF
NA	few	TRBV5-1	TRBJ1-1	13	TGCGCCAGCAGCAAGGACGGGAACACTGAAGCTTTCTTT	CASSKDGNTEAFF
NA	NA	TRBV24-1	TRBJ1-5	15	TGTGCCACCAGTGATCCGACCGATAGCAATCAGCCCCAGCATTTT	CATSDPTDSNQPQHF
TRBD2	NA	TRBV11-1	TRBJ2-5	18	TGTGCCAGCAGCCCAGGACCTCTGGCGGGAGTTGGGAGGGAGACCCAGTACTTC	CASSPGPLAGVGRETQYF
NA	few	TRBV11-2	TRBJ1-2	12	TGTGCCAGCAGCGCCGGGGGACATGGCTACACCTTC	CASSAGGHGYTF
NA	NA	TRBV15	TRBJ1-2	16	TGTGCCACCAGCAGAGACGGTTCAACAGAGGACTATGGCTACACCTTC	CATSRDGSTEDYGYTF
TRBD1	NA	TRBV9	TRBJ2-7	15	TGTGCCAGCAGCGGAAACGGGACAGCCAACTACGAGCAGTACTTC	CASSGNGTANYEQYF
NA	NA	TRBV6-1	TRBJ1-2	10	TGTGCCAGCCTGGACTATGGCTACACCTTC	CASLDYGYTF
NA	many	TRBV29-1	TRBJ2-3	15	TGCAGCGTTCGAAACAGGGTAGTCGTTCCAGATACGCAGTATTTT	CSVRNRVVVPDTQYF
NA	few	TRBV27	TRBJ2-7	15	TGTGCCAGCAGTTTATTGTTGGGCTACGCCTACGAGCAGTACTTC	CASSLLLGYAYEQYF
TRBD2	few	TRBV7-2	TRBJ2-5	15	TGTGCCAGCAGCTTACAAGCGGGGGGGTCAGAGACCCAGTACTTC	CASSLQAGGSETQYF
TRBD1	NA	TRBV12-3/TRBV12-4	TRBJ2-2	17	TGTGCCAGCAGTTTACCCGGACAGGGGTACCGAACCGGGGAGCTGTTTTTT	CASSLPGQGYRTGELFF
NA	few	TRBV20-1	TRBJ2-7	15	TGCAGTGCTAGAATCTTCCGGCAGGATCTTTACGAGCAGTACTTC	CSARIFRQDLYEQYF
TRBD1	many	TRBV20-1	TRBJ2-7	15	TGCAGTGCAACGACCCGGGACAGGGACTCCTACGAGCAGTACTTC	CSATTRDRDSYEQYF
TRBD1	NA	TRBV14	TRBJ2-1	14	TGTGCCAGCAGCCAAGATCAGAGGGGGCGCGTTCAGTTCTTC	CASSQDQRGRVQFF
TRBD1	NA	TRBV20-1	TRBJ1-6	12	TGCAGTGTCCCGGGACAGCTCCATTCCCTCCACTTT	CSVPGQLHSLHF
NA	few	TRBV12-3/TRBV12-4	TRBJ2-5	15	TGTGCCAGCAATTCCTTCCGTGGGGCCAGGGAGACCCAGTACTTC	CASNSFRGARETQYF
NA	many	TRBV7-8	TRBJ1-6	13	TGTGCCAGCAGCTTAGGGACGCGTTCACCCCTCCACTTT	CASSLGTRSPLHF
NA	many	TRBV7-2	TRBJ2-3	15	TGTGCCAGCAGCCACGAGGGGTCCGGCACAGATACGCAGTATTTT	CASSHEGSGTDTQYF
NA	few	TRBV6-5	TRBJ1-2	11	TGTGCCAGCAGAACGAACTATGGCTACACCTTC	CASRTNYGYTF
TRBD1	NA	TRBV3-1	TRBJ1-1	16	TGTGCCAGCAGCGTTCGGACAGGGGGTTGGAACACTGAAGCTTTCTTT	CASSVRTGGWNTEAFF
NA	few	TRBV6-2/TRBV6-3	TRBJ1-1	13	TGTGCCAGCAAAATACCCCTGAACACTGAAGCTTTCTTT	CASKIPLNTEAFF